What follows are 8 T cell receptor beta chains derived from one specimen sequenced in a study of monozygotic twins with inflammatory bowel disease. TCRdb processed the 5' RACE reads again and assigns one entry to each CDR3 protein, with no DNA. Seen in this sample are about 330,000 distinct CDR3 sequences; the ten most common clones hold around 2%. Sequences were obtained from blood. These receptors came from a human donor with ulcerative colitis or Crohn's disease, or a healthy co-twin of an affected twin (not recorded which).

This chain joins TRBV3-1 and TRBJ2-2; TCRdb proposes TRBD1, but this gene call is untestable without DNA. CDR3 length: 14 residues. Per germline, CDR1 LGHDT and CDR2 YNNKEL (reference sequence). The CDR3 loop is CASSRNQGAGELFF.

V usage is TRBV5-1 and J usage is TRBJ1-2; TCRdb's D gene call, TRBD1, goes unchecked for lack of DNA. Per germline, CDR1 SGHRS and CDR2 YFSETQ. The length of the CDR3 is 15 residues. This CDR3 is CASSLDPGGDYGYTF.

The chain links TRBV3-1 to TRBJ1-2. The CDR3 contains 13 residues. Germline CDR1 LGHDT, CDR2 YNNKEL (reference sequence). The CDR3 here is CASSQDGLGGYTF.

The chain carries TRBV7-2 and TRBJ2-2; TCRdb lists TRBD1, though no DNA is available to test this call. Germline V gene data show CDR1 as SGHTA and CDR2 as FQGNSA. The CDR3 has 15 residues. This CDR3 is CASSPSSRGAGELFF.

This chain connects TRBV5-1 to TRBJ2-1; TCRdb names TRBD2, which stays unverified in the absence of DNA. The V gene's germline CDR1 is SGHRS and CDR2 YFSETQ. This CDR3 has 16 residues. CDR3 amino acids: CASSPARGGLHNEQFF.

The chain employs TRBV28 and TRBJ2-5; the D call of TRBD2 rests on TCRdb alone, since no DNA is present to check it. The germline CDR1 and CDR2 sequences are MDHEN and SYDVKM. The length of the CDR3 is 14 residues. CDR3 loop: CASRVLAVQETQYF.

The chain carries TRBV20-1 and TRBJ2-5; TCRdb proposes TRBD1, but this gene call is untestable without DNA. The CDR3 has 14 amino acids. The V gene's germline CDR1 is DFQATT and CDR2 SNEGSKA (reference sequence). CDR3 sequence reads: CSVNLLRGKETQYF.

The chain couples TRBV7-2 to TRBJ2-2; the D gene TCRdb calls, TRBD1, cannot be checked with no DNA. The CDR3 has 14 amino acids. Germline V gene lookup returns CDR1 SGHTA and CDR2 FQGNSA. The CDR3: CASSSRTGSGELFF.